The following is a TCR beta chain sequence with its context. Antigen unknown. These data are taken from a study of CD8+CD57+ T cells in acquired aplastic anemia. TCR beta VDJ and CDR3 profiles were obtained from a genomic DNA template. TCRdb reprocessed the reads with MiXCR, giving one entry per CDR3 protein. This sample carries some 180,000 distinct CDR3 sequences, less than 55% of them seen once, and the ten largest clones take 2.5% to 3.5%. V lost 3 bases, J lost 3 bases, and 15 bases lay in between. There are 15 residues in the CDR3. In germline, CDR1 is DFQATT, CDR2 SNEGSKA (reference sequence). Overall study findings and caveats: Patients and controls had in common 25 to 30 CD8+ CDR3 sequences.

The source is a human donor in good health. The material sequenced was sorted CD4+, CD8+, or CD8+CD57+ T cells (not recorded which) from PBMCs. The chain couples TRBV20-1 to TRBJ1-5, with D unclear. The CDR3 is CSARTAGSLNQPQHF. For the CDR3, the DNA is TGCAGTGCTAGGACGGCTGGGAGCCTCAATCAGCCCCAGCATTTT.